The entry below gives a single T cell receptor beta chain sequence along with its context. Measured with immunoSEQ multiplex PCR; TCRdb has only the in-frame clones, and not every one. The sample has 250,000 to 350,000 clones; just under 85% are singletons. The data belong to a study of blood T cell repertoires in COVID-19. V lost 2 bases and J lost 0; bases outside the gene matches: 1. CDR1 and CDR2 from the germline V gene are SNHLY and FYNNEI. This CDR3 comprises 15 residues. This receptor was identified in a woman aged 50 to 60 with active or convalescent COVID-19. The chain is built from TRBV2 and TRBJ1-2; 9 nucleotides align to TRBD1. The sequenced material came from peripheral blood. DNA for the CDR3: TGTGCCAGCAGTGAATACAGGGGGCCTAACTATGGCTACACCTTC. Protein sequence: CASSEYRGPNYGYTF. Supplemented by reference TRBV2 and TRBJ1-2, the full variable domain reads EPEVTQTPSHQVTQMGQEVILRCVPISNHLYFYWYRQILGQKVEFLVSFYNNEISEKSEIFDDQFSVERPDGSNFTLKIRSTKLEDSAMYFCASSEYRGPNYGYTFGSGTRLTVV.